These 9 T cell receptor beta chains were all obtained from the same sample, sequenced in a study of tumor T cells in aggressive B-cell lymphoma (dated by TCRdb to 2017 to 2019). The library was prepared using the immunoSEQ multiplex PCR assay. TCRdb took this table from immuneACCESS and kept in-frame rearrangements with V and J called. Such tables lack part of the clones; where checked against another copy, unresolved V genes explain under half of the gap, and the rest is unexplained. Present in this sample are around 11,000 clones, approximately 90% of which were seen just once. The ten largest make up about 2% of the sample. The sequencing input was tumor tissue. The receptors derive from an adult with diffuse large B cell lymphoma.

The J gene is TRBJ2-5, the V gene TRBV7-2; 7 nucleotides line up with TRBD2. The CDR3 consists of 14 residues. With 5 bases clipped from V and 7 bases from J, the junction kept 10 bases outside the gene matches. Germline CDR1 reads SGHTA; CDR2 reads FQGNSA. The CDR3 loop is CASSPRGGSTTQYF. The CDR3 coding sequence is TGTGCCAGCAGCCCCCGAGGCGGGAGTACGACCCAGTACTTC.

This clone appeared once. The rearrangement links TRBV11-2 to TRBJ1-2; D uncertain. Germline V gives CDR1 SGHAT, CDR2 FQNNGV. CDR3 size: 13 residues. V lost 1 base and J lost 3, with 6 bases in between. In DNA, the CDR3 is TGTGCCAGCAGCTTAGCACCGGACTATGGCTACACCTTC. Encoded protein: CASSLAPDYGYTF.

The chain employs TRBV10-3 and TRBJ2-7; D is perhaps TRBD1 (5 bases). Per germline, CDR1 ENHRY and CDR2 SYGVKD. The CDR3 extends over 15 amino acids. Between the trimmed V and J ends, which lost 1 base and 0 bases, there was a span of 10 bases. CDR3 region: CAISELTVSSYEQYF. In nucleotides, the CDR3 is TGTGCCATCAGTGAGTTGACAGTCAGCTCCTACGAGCAGTACTTC.

The chain combines TRBV7-9 with TRBJ1-2, with D possibly TRBD1 on 6 matching bases. The CDR3 covers 14 residues. Trimming cost V 5 bases and J 8 bases, with 18 bases left between them. The germline gives CDR1 SEHNR, CDR2 FQNEAQ (reference sequence). Here the CDR3 DNA reads TGTGCCAGCAGCAAAGGGGGGGACATGCGGGGCTACACCTTC. This translates into CASSKGGDMRGYTF.

The chain joins TRBV28 to TRBJ2-1, with 7 nucleotides matching TRBD2. The V gene end was trimmed by 1 base and the J gene end by 10 bases; junction bases not matched to a gene: 10. The CDR3 is 15 residues long. The germline CDR1 and CDR2 sequences are MDHEN and SYDVKM. CDR3 in DNA: TGTGCCAGCAGTTTATTCGGGGGAGGGCCAGGAGAGCAGTTCTTC. Translation gives CASSLFGGGPGEQFF.

The V gene is TRBV28, the J gene TRBJ1-5, with no clear D. The length of the CDR3 is 14 residues. Germline loops: CDR1 MDHEN, CDR2 SYDVKM. Trimming removed 10 bases from V and 2 bases from J, with 15 bases in between. Here the CDR3 DNA reads TGTGCCACGAGGAGGGTTCCGGGCAATCAGCCCCAGCATTTT. Its protein is CATRRVPGNQPQHF.

The J gene is TRBJ1-1, the V gene TRBV27; D uncertain. The CDR3 is made up of 13 amino acids. With 3 bases removed from V and 4 bases from J, the gap between germline ends came to 9 bases. The V gene's germline CDR1 is MNHEY and CDR2 SMNVEV (reference sequence). The CDR3 here is CASSLAGITEAFF. The CDR3 nucleotides are TGTGCCAGCAGTTTGGCCGGGATCACTGAAGCTTTCTTT.

This chain uses TRBV7-6 with TRBJ2-1; TRBD1 matches 7 bases. J was trimmed by 2 bases and V by 5 bases; bases with no gene match: 6. The CDR3 contains 15 residues. CDR1 SGHVS and CDR2 FNYEAQ come from the germline V gene. Here the CDR3 DNA reads TGTGCCAGCAGCACCGGGACAGTAGCCTACAATGAGCAGTTCTTC. This encodes CASSTGTVAYNEQFF. Drawing the rest from reference TRBV7-6 and TRBJ2-1, the complete variable domain is GAGVSQSPRYKVTKRGQDVALRCDPISGHVSLYWYRQALGQGPEFLTYFNYEAQQDKSGLPNDRFSAERPEGSISTLTIQRTEQRDSAMYRCASSTGTVAYNEQFFGPGTRLTVL.

The rearrangement links TRBV11-3 to TRBJ2-7; TRBD2 is a possible D gene (6 bases). This CDR3 has 14 residues. V lost 4 bases to trimming and J lost 4 bases, with 14 bases between them. Germline-derived CDR1 and CDR2 are SGHNT and YENEEA. The CDR3 sequence is CASSSLRDFYEQYF. CDR3 DNA: TGTGCCAGCAGCTCCCTGCGGGACTTTTACGAGCAGTACTTC. Variable domain in full (rest from reference TRBV11-3 and TRBJ2-7): EAGVVQSPRYKIIEKKQPVAFWCNPISGHNTLYWYLQNLGQGPELLIRYENEEAVDDSQLPKDRFSAERLKGVDSTLKIQPAELGDSAVYLCASSSLRDFYEQYFGPGTRLTVT.